The clone carrying this TCR beta chain appeared a few times. Its antigen is as yet unknown. The sample originates from a study of cytomegalovirus exposure and HLA in healthy donors. A multiplex PCR was run with 60 Vbeta primers and 13 Jbeta primers. TCRdb's copy holds only in-frame clones and misses some; the assay was immunoSEQ multiplex PCR. The table has some 200,000 clones, 78% seen once. General study results and limits: Most TCR sequences proved rare, with some public TCRs found in many donors. More clonal expansion characterized HLA-associated TCR beta chains than equally common others in a later analysis.

At collection, donors were nominally healthy, but unrecorded immune exposures were probable. This receptor was obtained from a female donor in good health and CMV-seronegative. The sample consisted of PBMCs.

CDR3 nucleotides: TGTGCCAGCAGCTTAGATCTCTCGGGAGGCCGGTTCTTC. Translated: CASSLDLSGGRFF. The chain uses TRBV11-2 and TRBJ2-1, with 7 bases aligning to TRBD2. This CDR3 region has 13 residues. The V and J ends lost 0 bases and 15 bases, in that order; junction bases with no gene match: 8. Germline CDR1 and CDR2: SGHAT and FQNNGV.